Sequencing of this T cell receptor beta chain was carried out in a study of CD8 T cells in ankylosing spondylitis. Overall study results and limits: Roughly eight highly homologous variants made up a TCR beta motif that seemed to typify ankylosing spondylitis blood.

This clonotype was observed a few times. Its antigen is as yet unknown. TCRdb reprocessed the 5' RACE reads with MiXCR, giving one entry per CDR3 protein. The repertoire has under 300,000 distinct CDR3 sequences, about 10% of them found once; the top ten carry under 7%. The germline CDR1 and CDR2 sequences are MNHNS and SASEGT. V was pared by 5 bases and J by 1 base, with 12 bases between. The CDR3 sequence is 14 residues long. This receptor was identified in a male donor with ankylosing spondylitis or in good health (not recorded which). The sample taken for sequencing was blood, either unsorted or a sorted T cell fraction (not recorded which). The chain carries TRBV6-1 and TRBJ2-7; D perhaps matches TRBD1 (5 bases). The chain's CDR3 is CASSQQGESYEQYF. The DNA for the CDR3 is TGTGCCAGCAGTCAACAAGGGGAATCCTACGAGCAGTACTTC.